Presented here are 3 T cell receptor beta chains from one specimen sequenced in a study of shared clonotypes between healthy human individuals. Here immunoSEQ multiplex PCR was the method, and the copy in TCRdb shows in-frame clones only, minus some. Here the sample spans about half a million clones, 70% to 85% being singletons. Sequencing was performed on PBMCs. The receptors were gathered from a woman between 40 and 55 years old in good health. Some clones in this sample may be carry-over from other donors' samples.

The chain is built from TRBV5-1 and TRBJ2-1, with TRBD2 matching over 7 bases. Unmatched junction bases numbered 6, after V lost 0 bases and J lost 3 bases. This CDR3 has 16 residues. Germline V lookup: CDR1 SGHRS, CDR2 YFSETQ. The CDR3: CASSLELAAIYNEQFF. DNA for the CDR3: TGCGCCAGCAGCTTGGAGCTAGCGGCCATCTACAATGAGCAGTTCTTC. The entire variable domain, with the rest obtained from reference TRBV5-1 and TRBJ2-1, is as follows: KAGVTQTPRYLIKTRGQQVTLSCSPISGHRSVSWYQQTPGQGLQFLFEYFSETQRNKGNFPGRFSGRQFSNSRSEMNVSTLELGDSALYLCASSLELAAIYNEQFFGPGTRLTVL.

The chain links TRBV18 to TRBJ2-2, with TRBD2 matching over 8 bases. This CDR3 comprises 14 residues. Germline values: CDR1 KGHSH, CDR2 LQKENI. V shed 4 bases and J 5 bases; nucleotides not matched to a gene: 3. This CDR3 is CASSQAGGTGELFF. For the CDR3, the DNA is TGTGCCAGCTCACAGGCGGGAGGAACCGGGGAGCTGTTTTTT.

This clone was detected only a few times. The V call is TRBV2, the J call TRBJ1-4, with 9 bases identical to TRBD1. The CDR3 contains 14 residues. Germline values: CDR1 SNHLY, CDR2 FYNNEI. V was clipped by 5 bases and J by 8 bases; unmatched bases: 6. The CDR3 DNA is TGTGCCAGCAGTTTGGACAGGGGTGGAGAAAAACTGTTTTTT. Encoded protein: CASSLDRGGEKLFF.